Here is one T cell receptor beta chain with its context. Its specificity is not known. The sample originates from a study of Graves' ophthalmopathy and Graves' hyperthyroidism. V lost 5 bases and J 0 bases, leaving 11 bases between the germline ends. CDR1 is SQVTM, CDR2 ANQGSEA, per germline. This CDR3 comprises 13 residues. Newly diagnosed, the hyperthyroidism patients had under 2 months' duration and were aged 18 to 65. Amplified material comprised TCR beta CDR3 regions derived from RNA transcripts. Second-round multiplex PCR followed a first-round RT-PCR using HTBI primers. MiXCR was run by TCRdb on the multiplex PCR reads, yielding one entry per CDR3 protein. The sample lists roughly 600,000 distinct CDR3 sequences, about 35% seen once, with over 3.5% in the top ten. General observations from the study: Both an approximately 69% sensitivity and a 72.22% specificity characterized the model's predictions of ophthalmopathy progression. Distinction of ophthalmopathy from stable hyperthyroidism by a 13-signature model reached approximately 89% sensitivity and 81.08% specificity.

The sample taken for sequencing was peripheral blood or thyroid tissue (not recorded which). The chain links TRBV29-1 to TRBJ2-7, with a tentative D call TRBD1 (6 bases). This receptor was obtained from an adult man with Graves' hyperthyroidism. The CDR3 region is CSVRDIISYEQYF. CDR3 nucleotide sequence: TGCAGCGTTAGGGACATAATCTCCTACGAGCAGTACTTC.